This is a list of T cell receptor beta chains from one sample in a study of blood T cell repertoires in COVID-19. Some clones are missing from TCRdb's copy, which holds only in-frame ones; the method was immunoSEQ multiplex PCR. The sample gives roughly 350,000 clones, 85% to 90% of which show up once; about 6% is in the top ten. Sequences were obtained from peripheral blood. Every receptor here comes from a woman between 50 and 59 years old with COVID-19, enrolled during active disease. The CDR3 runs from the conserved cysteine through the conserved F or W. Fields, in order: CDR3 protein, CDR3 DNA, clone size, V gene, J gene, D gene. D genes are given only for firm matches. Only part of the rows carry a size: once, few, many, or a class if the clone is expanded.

CASSREGPGELFF	TGTGCCAGCAGCCGCGAGGGTCCCGGGGAGCTGTTTTTT	.	TRBV7-9	TRBJ2-2	.
CATSEGGRLPYEQYF	TGTGCCACCAGCGAAGGGGGTCGACTGCCGTACGAGCAGTACTTC	.	TRBV15	TRBJ2-7	.
CASSPGRAGGYTF	TGCGCCAGCAGCCCTGGTAGGGCGGGTGGCTACACCTTC	.	TRBV5-1	TRBJ1-2	.
CASSLYSGADNEQFF	TGTGCCAGCAGCTTATACAGCGGAGCGGACAATGAGCAGTTCTTC	.	TRBV7-6	TRBJ2-1	.
CASTLGEIQETQYF	TGTGCCAGCACCTTGGGAGAAATCCAAGAGACCCAGTACTTC	.	TRBV2	TRBJ2-5	.
CASSVGFGTSGSSGEQYF	TGTGCCAGCAGCGTAGGCTTTGGAACTAGCGGGAGTTCGGGTGAGCAGTACTTC	.	TRBV9	TRBJ2-7	TRBD2
CATSEGTEDTQYF	TGTGCCACCAGTGAAGGGACAGAAGATACGCAGTATTTT	few	TRBV24-1	TRBJ2-3	TRBD1
CASSEWGRGETQYF	TGTGCCAGCAGTGAATGGGGCAGGGGTGAGACCCAGTACTTC	few	TRBV2	TRBJ2-5	.
CATSSRTSGNNEQFF	TGTGCCACCAGCAGTAGGACTAGCGGCAACAATGAGCAGTTCTTC	.	TRBV15	TRBJ2-1	TRBD2
CASSPVAAIILAGAETQYF	TGTGCCAGCAGCCCCGTGGCCGCTATAATCCTAGCGGGAGCTGAGACCCAGTACTTC	once	TRBV28	TRBJ2-5	TRBD2
CASSRGTGGYEQYF	TGTGCCAGCAGCCGAGGGACAGGGGGCTACGAGCAGTACTTC	.	TRBV6-5	TRBJ2-7	TRBD1
CASSPSLSSYNEQFF	TGTGCCAGCAGCCCGTCCCTGAGTTCCTACAATGAGCAGTTCTTC	.	TRBV7-6	TRBJ2-1	.
CASSFRGRQPQHF	TGTGCCAGCAGCTTTCGGGGGAGGCAGCCCCAGCATTTT	few	TRBV3-1/TRBV3-2	TRBJ1-5	.
CASSQVGGGEKLFF	TGTGCCAGCAGCCAAGTAGGGGGTGGGGAAAAACTGTTTTTT	.	TRBV4-2	TRBJ1-4	.
CASSKRPGGRYEQYF	TGCGCCAGCAGTAAAAGACCGGGAGGGCGGTACGAGCAGTACTTC	.	TRBV23-1	TRBJ2-7	TRBD2
CASSPPGGRYNEQFF	TGTGCCAGCAGCCCCCCGGGGGGCCGCTACAATGAGCAGTTCTTC	.	TRBV7-2	TRBJ2-1	.
CASRYSGSTDTQYF	TGTGCCAGCAGGTATAGCGGTAGCACAGATACGCAGTATTTT	.	TRBV2	TRBJ2-3	.
CASSVGGQGDQPQHF	TGTGCCAGCAGCGTAGGGGGACAGGGAGATCAGCCCCAGCATTTT	.	TRBV9	TRBJ1-5	TRBD1
CASSKDRVYGYTF	TGTGCCAGCAGCAAGGACAGGGTCTATGGCTACACCTTC	.	TRBV27	TRBJ1-2	TRBD1
CASNLSGDNNEKLFF	TGCGCCAGCAACTTATCGGGGGATAATAATGAAAAACTGTTTTTT	.	TRBV5-1	TRBJ1-4	.
CASSTGQGASETQYF	TGTGCCAGCAGTACTGGACAGGGGGCTTCGGAGACCCAGTACTTC	.	TRBV27	TRBJ2-5	TRBD1
CASSYTDNEQFF	TGTGCCAGCAGTTACACGGACAATGAGCAGTTCTTC	.	TRBV6-2/TRBV6-3	TRBJ2-1	.
CASSLDRTNEKLFF	TGTGCCAGCAGCTTAGACAGGACTAATGAAAAACTGTTTTTT	.	TRBV7-2	TRBJ1-4	.
CASSFRDRSYEQYF	TGTGCCAGCAGTTTCCGGGACAGGTCCTACGAGCAGTACTTC	.	TRBV27	TRBJ2-7	TRBD1
CASSIDDRAPAEQYF	TGTGCCAGTAGTATCGACGACAGGGCACCCGCGGAGCAGTACTTC	.	TRBV19	TRBJ2-7	TRBD1
CASSYGQGKLRYTF	TGTGCCAGCAGTTACGGGCAGGGAAAGCTTCGCTACACCTTC	.	TRBV6-5	TRBJ1-2	.
CASSFRESNYGYTF	TGTGCCAGCAGTTTTAGGGAGTCTAACTATGGCTACACCTTC	.	TRBV27	TRBJ1-2	.
CASSQGDTVSEAFF	TGTGCCAGCAGCCAAGGGGACACCGTGTCTGAAGCTTTCTTT	.	TRBV3-1/TRBV3-2	TRBJ1-1	.
CASSLLPVGWSTDTQYF	TGTGCCAGCAGCCTCCTACCAGTCGGGTGGAGCACAGATACGCAGTATTTT	.	TRBV9	TRBJ2-3	.
CASSPTTSGIYTDTQYF	TGTGCCAGCAGCCCCACCACTAGCGGGATATACACAGATACGCAGTATTTT	.	TRBV3-1/TRBV3-2	TRBJ2-3	TRBD2
CAINAGFDTGELFF	TGTGCCATCAACGCAGGGTTCGACACCGGGGAGCTGTTTTTT	.	TRBV10-3	TRBJ2-2	.
CASSARGERYYGYTF	TGTGCCAGCAGCGCCCGTGGGGAGAGGTACTATGGCTACACCTTC	.	TRBV7-2	TRBJ1-2	.
CASSPLKTTDQPQHF	TGTGCCAGCTCACCACTAAAAACGACAGATCAGCCCCAGCATTTT	few	TRBV18	TRBJ1-5	.
CASSFGQENIQYF	TGCGCCAGCAGCTTCGGACAGGAAAACATTCAGTACTTC	.	TRBV5-1	TRBJ2-4	TRBD1
CASSPWDSPGNTIYF	TGTGCCAGCAGCCCATGGGACAGCCCTGGAAACACCATATATTTT	.	TRBV7-2	TRBJ1-3	TRBD1
CASSIEPSRSSYNEQFF	TGTGCCAGTAGTATAGAGCCTAGCCGATCCTCCTACAATGAGCAGTTCTTC	.	TRBV19	TRBJ2-1	.
CAINPGQGSYEQYF	TGTGCCATCAACCCCGGACAGGGGTCCTACGAGCAGTACTTC	.	TRBV10-3	TRBJ2-7	TRBD1
CASSLQEDRVLNF	TGTGCCAGCAGTTTACAGGAGGACAGGGTCCTTAACTTC	.	TRBV12-3/TRBV12-4	TRBJ1-2	TRBD1
CASATGGRFLEQYF	TGTGCCAGCGCAACTGGCGGGAGGTTTCTCGAGCAGTACTTC	once	TRBV6-6	TRBJ2-7	TRBD2
CASSYSGATGPPLHF	TGTGCCAGCAGTTACTCTGGGGCAACAGGTCCACCCCTCCACTTT	few	TRBV6-5	TRBJ1-6	.
CASSLLLGEDTEAFF	TGTGCCAGCAGCTTACTACTCGGGGAAGACACTGAAGCTTTCTTT	.	TRBV7-2	TRBJ1-1	.
CASSQELRYMGEQFF	TGCGCCAGCAGCCAGGAGTTACGGTATATGGGTGAGCAGTTCTTC	.	TRBV4-3	TRBJ2-1	.